This T cell receptor (beta chain) was profiled in a study of human T cells and chemical hapten exposure. Trimming removed 3 bases at V and 3 bases at J, with 9 bases between. CDR3 length: 14 residues. Germline lookup yields CDR1 ENHRY and CDR2 SYGVKD. Time point: pre-sensitization, week 0. The treatment here: therapeutic diphenylcyclopropenone sensitization with weekly scalp DPC. MiXCR, run by TCRdb on the RACE reads, gives a single entry per CDR3 protein. The table has roughly 40,000 distinct CDR3 sequences, roughly 12% seen once. The rearrangement uses TRBV10-3 and TRBJ1-5; no reliable D call. The sample here was whole blood, taken in connection with sensitization to the hapten diphenylcyclopropenone (DPC). The sequence was collected from a woman in her 30s with alopecia areata. Some clones in this sample may be carry-over from other donors' samples. This chain's CDR3 is CAISEGLINQPQHF. CDR3 sequence (DNA): TGTGCCATCAGTGAAGGACTGATCAATCAGCCCCAGCATTTT.